This TCR beta chain emerged from a study of control samples from healthy donors and cancer patients. In germline, CDR1 is SQVTM, CDR2 ANQGSEA. The CDR3 consists of 12 residues. Deletions cut 5 bases from V and 3 bases from J, with 10 bases between. Libraries were prepared by immunoSEQ multiplex PCR; TCRdb keeps only in-frame clonotypes and omits some of them. The sample records roughly 94,000 clones, about 81% being singletons. The origin of this receptor is a man aged 70 or older with lung cancer. The rearrangement uses TRBV29-1 and TRBJ1-1; no firm D call. The sample taken for sequencing was PBMCs. CDR3 protein: CSVRDGYTEAFF. The CDR3 nucleotides are TGCAGCGTTCGTGACGGCTACACTGAAGCTTTCTTT.